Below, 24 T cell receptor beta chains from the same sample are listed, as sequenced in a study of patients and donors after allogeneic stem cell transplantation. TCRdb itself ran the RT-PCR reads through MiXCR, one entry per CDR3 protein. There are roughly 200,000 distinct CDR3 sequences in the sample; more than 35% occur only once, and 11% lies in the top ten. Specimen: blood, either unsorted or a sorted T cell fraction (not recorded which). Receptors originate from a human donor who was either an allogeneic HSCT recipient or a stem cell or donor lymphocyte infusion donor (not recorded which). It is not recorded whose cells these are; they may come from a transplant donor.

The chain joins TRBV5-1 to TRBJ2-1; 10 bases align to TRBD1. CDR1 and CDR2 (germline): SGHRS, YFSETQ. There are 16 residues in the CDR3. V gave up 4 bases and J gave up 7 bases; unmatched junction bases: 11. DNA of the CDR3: TGCGCCAGCAGCCCGATCGACAGGGGGCTGAGAAATGAGCAGTTCTTC. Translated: CASSPIDRGLRNEQFF.

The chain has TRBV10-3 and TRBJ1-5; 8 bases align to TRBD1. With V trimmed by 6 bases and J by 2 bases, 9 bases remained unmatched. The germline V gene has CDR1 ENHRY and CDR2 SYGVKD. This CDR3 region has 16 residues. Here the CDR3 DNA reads TGTGCCATCAGCGACAGGGGACCCCTTGGCAATCAGCCCCAGCATTTT. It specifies CAISDRGPLGNQPQHF.

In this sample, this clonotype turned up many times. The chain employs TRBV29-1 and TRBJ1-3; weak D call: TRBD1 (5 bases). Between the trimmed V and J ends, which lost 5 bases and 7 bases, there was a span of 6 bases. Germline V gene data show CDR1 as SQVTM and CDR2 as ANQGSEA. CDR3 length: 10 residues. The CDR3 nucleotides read TGCAGCGTTCGGGACAACACCATATATTTT. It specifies CSVRDNTIYF.

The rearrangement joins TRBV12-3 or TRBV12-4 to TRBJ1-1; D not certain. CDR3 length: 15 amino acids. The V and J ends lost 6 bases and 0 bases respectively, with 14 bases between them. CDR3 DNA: TGTGCCAGCAGCCATAAAAACCACATGAACACTGAAGCTTTCTTT. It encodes CASSHKNHMNTEAFF.

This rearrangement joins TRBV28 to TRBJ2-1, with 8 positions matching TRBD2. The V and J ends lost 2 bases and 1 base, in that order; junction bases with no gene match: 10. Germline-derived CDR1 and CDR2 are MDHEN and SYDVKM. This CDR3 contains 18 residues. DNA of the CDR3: TGTGCCAGCAGTTTAAGTGAATTTGCGGGGGGTTCCTACAATGAGCAGTTCTTC. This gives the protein CASSLSEFAGGSYNEQFF.

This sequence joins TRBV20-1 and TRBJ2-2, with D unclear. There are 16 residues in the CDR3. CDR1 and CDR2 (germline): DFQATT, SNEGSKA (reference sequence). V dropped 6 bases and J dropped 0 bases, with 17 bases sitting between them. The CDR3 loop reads CSADATLMSNTGELFF. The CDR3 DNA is TGCAGTGCGGATGCGACACTCATGTCGAACACCGGGGAGCTGTTTTTT.

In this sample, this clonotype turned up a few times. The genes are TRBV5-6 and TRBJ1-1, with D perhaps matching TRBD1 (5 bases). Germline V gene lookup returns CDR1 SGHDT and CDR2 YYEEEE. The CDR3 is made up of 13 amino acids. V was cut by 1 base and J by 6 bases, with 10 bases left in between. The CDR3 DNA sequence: TGTGCCAGCAGCTTGTGGGGGGGAGCTGAAGCTTTCTTT. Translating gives CASSLWGGAEAFF.

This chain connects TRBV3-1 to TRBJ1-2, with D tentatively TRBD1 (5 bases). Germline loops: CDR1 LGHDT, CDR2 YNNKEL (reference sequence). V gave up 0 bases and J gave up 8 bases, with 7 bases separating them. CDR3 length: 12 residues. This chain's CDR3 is CASSQEGEGYTF. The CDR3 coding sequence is TGTGCCAGCAGCCAAGAAGGGGAAGGCTACACCTTC.

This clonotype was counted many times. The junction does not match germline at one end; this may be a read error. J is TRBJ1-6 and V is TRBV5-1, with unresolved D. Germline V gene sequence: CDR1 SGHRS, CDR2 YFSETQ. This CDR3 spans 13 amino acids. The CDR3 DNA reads TGTGCCAGCAGCTTAGTTGGCAATTCACCCCTCCACTTT. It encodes CASSLVGNSPLHF.

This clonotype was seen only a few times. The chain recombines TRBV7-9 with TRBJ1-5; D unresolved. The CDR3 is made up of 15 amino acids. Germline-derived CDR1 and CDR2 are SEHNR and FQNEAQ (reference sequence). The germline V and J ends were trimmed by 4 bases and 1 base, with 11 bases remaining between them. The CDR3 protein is CASSSTVTSNQPQHF. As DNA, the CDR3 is TGTGCCAGCAGCTCAACAGTAACGAGCAATCAGCCCCAGCATTTT.

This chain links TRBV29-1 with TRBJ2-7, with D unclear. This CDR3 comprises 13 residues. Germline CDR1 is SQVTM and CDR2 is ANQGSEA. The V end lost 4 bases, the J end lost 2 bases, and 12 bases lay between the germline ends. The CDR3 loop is CSVGTAGPYEQYF. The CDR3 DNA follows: TGCAGCGTTGGGACGGCTGGGCCCTACGAGCAGTACTTC.

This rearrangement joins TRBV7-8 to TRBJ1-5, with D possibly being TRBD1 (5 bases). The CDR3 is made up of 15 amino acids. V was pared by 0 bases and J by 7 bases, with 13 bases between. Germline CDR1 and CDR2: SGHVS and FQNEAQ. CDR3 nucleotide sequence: TGTGCCAGCAGCTTAGCGATGCAGGGCCAACAGCCCCAGCATTTT. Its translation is CASSLAMQGQQPQHF.

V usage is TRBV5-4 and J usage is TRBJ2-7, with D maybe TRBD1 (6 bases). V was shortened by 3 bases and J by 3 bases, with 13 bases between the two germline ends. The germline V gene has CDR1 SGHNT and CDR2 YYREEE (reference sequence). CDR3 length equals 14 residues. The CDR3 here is CASSYDRSFYEQYF. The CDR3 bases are TGTGCCAGCAGCTACGACAGGTCCTTCTACGAGCAGTACTTC.

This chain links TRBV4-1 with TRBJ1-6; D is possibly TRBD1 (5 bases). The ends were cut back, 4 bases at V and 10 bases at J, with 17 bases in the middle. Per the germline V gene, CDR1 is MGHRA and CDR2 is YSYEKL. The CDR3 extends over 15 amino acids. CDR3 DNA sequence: TGCGCCAGCAGCCGAGGGGAGGGTCTCGGGTCACCCCTCCACTTT. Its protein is CASSRGEGLGSPLHF.

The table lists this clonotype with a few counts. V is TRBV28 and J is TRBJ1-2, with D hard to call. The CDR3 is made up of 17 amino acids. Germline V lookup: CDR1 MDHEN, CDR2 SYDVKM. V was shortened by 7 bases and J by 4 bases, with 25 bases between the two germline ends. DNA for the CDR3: TGTGCCAGCAACTTCACGCCCCTGAGGGAAGGGAGCTATGGCTACACCTTC. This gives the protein CASNFTPLREGSYGYTF.

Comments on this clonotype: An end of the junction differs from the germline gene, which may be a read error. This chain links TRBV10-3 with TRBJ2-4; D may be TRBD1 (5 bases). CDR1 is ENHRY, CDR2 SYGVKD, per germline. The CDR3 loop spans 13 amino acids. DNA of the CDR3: TGTGCCATCAGTGACAGGGCCAGAAACATTCAGTACTTC. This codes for CAISDRARNIQYF.

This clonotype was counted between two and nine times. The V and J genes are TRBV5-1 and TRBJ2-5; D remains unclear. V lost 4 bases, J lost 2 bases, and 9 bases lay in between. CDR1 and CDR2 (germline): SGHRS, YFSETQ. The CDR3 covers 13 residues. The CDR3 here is CASSQRSQETQYF. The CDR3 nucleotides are TGCGCCAGCAGCCAACGGTCGCAAGAGACCCAGTACTTC.

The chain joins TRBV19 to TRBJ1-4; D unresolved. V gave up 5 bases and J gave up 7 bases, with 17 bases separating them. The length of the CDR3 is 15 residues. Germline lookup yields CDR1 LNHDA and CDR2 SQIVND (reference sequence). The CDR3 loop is CASSGGLWGSEKLFF. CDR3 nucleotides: TGTGCCAGTAGTGGCGGTCTCTGGGGAAGTGAAAAACTGTTTTTT.

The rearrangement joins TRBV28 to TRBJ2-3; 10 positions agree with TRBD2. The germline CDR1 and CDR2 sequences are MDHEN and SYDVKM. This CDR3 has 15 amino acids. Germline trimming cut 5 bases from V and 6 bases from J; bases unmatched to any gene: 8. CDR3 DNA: TGTGCCAGCAGTCCCGAGCGGGGGGGCCCGGATACGCAGTATTTT. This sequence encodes CASSPERGGPDTQYF.

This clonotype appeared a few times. CDR3 bases: TGCGCCAGCAGCTTGGACGATAATAGCAATCAGCCCCAGCATTTT. Amino acid sequence: CASSLDDNSNQPQHF. V gene TRBV5-1 combines with J gene TRBJ1-5; D not resolved. Trimming took off 0 bases at V and 0 bases at J, with 7 bases between the two ends. From germline, CDR1 is SGHRS and CDR2 YFSETQ. This CDR3 spans 15 amino acids.

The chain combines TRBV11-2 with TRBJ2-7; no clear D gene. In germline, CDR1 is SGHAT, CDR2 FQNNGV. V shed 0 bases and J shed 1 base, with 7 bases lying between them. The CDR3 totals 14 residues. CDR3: CASSLDPGSYEQYF. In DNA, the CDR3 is TGTGCCAGCAGCTTAGATCCCGGATCCTACGAGCAGTACTTC.

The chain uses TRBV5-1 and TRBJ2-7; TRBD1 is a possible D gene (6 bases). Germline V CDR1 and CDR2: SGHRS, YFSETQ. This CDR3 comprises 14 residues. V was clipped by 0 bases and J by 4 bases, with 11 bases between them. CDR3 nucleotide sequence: TGCGCCAGCAGCTTGGGATGGACAGTTTACGAGCAGTACTTC. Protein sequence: CASSLGWTVYEQYF.

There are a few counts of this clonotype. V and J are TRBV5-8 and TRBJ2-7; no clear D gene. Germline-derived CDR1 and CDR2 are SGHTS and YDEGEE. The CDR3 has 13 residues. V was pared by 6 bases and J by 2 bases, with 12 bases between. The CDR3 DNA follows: TGTGCCAGCACCCCGTCAGTAACCTACGAGCAGTACTTC. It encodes CASTPSVTYEQYF.

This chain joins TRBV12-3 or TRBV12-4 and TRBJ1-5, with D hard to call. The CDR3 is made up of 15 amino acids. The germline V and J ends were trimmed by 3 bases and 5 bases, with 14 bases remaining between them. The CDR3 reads CASSFPGRTDQPQHF. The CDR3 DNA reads TGTGCCAGCAGTTTCCCTGGACGGACGGATCAGCCCCAGCATTTT.